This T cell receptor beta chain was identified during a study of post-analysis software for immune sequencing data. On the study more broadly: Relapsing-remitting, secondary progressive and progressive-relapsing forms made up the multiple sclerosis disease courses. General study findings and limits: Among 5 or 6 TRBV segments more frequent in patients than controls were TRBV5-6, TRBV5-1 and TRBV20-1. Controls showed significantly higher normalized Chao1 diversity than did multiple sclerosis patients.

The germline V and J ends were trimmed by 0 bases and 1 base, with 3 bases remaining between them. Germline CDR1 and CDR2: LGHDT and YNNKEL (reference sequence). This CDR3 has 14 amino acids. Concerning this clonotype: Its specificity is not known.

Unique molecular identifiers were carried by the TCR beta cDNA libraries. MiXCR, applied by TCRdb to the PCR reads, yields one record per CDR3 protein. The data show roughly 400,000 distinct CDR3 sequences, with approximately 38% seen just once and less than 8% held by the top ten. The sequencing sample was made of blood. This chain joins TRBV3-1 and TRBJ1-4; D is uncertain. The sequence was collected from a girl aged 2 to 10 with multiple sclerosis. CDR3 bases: TGTGCCAGCAGCCAAGATCTAACTAATGAAAAACTGTTTTTT. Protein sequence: CASSQDLTNEKLFF.